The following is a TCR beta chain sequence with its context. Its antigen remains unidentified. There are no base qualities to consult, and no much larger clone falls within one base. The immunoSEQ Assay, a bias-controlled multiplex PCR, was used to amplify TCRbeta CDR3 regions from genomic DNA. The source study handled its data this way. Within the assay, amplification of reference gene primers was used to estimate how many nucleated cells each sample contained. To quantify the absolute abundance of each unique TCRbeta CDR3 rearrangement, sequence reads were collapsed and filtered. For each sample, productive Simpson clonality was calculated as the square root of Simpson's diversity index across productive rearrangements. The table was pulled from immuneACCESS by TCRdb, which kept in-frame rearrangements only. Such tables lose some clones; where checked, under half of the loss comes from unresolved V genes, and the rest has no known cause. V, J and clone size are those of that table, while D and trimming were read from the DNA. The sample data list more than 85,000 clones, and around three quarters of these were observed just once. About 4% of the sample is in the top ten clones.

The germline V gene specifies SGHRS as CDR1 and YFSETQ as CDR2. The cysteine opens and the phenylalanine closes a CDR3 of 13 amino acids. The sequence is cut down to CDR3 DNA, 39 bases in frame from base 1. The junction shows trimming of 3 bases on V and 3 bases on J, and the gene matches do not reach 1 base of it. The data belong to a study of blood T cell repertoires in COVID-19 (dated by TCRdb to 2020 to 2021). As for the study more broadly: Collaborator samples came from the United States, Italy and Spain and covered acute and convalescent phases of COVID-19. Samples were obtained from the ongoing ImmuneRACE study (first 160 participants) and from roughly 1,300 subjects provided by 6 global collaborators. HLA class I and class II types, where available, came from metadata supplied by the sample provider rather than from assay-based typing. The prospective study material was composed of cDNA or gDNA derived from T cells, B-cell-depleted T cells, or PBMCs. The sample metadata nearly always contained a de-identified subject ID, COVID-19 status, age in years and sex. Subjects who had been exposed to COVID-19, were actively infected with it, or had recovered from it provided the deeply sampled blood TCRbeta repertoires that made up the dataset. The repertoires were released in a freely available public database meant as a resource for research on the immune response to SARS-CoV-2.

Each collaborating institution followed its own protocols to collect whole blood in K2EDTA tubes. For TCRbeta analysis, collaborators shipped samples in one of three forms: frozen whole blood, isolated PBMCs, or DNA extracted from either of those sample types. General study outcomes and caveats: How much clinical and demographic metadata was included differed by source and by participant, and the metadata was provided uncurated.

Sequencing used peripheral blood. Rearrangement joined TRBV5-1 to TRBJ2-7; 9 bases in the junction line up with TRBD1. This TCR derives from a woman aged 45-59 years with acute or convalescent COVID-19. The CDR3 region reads CASSSGQGYEQYF. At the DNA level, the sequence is TGCGCCAGCAGCTCGGGACAGGGCTACGAGCAGTACTTC.